This T cell receptor (beta chain) was sequenced during a study of siplizumab effects on memory and regulatory T cells. V lost 4 bases, J lost 4 bases, and 8 bases lay in between. Germline V lookup: CDR1 SGHNT, CDR2 YYREEE (reference sequence). There are 12 residues in the CDR3. Sequencing used immunoSEQ multiplex PCR; TCRdb keeps in-frame clones, though not all of them. The sample records 100,000 or so clones, 92% being singletons. Study conclusions and caveats: There were only a minor fraction of alloreactive clones that mapped to unstimulated subsets. Alloreactive sequences traceable to unstimulated CD4+ memory cells declined significantly under siplizumab. Naive T cells apparently outstripped memory cells in diversity and seemed major alloresponse contributors. Siplizumab cultures yielded proliferating Tregs whose suppressive function was not confirmed.

With respect to this clone: Its matching antigen is unknown.

The chain recombines TRBV5-4 with TRBJ1-2; D unclear. Sequenced material: Tregs sorted from blood. The TCR comes from a human donor in good health. CDR3 loop: CASSVASYGYTF. CDR3 nucleotide sequence: TGTGCCAGCAGCGTCGCCTCCTATGGCTACACCTTC.